The rows below give T cell receptor beta chains drawn from one sample of a study of blood T cells in healthy people across ages. In TCRdb, the 5' RACE reads were re-called with MiXCR into one record per CDR3 protein. The sample has under 1,100,000 distinct CDR3 sequences, approximately 25% seen once; the top ten hold about 0.72%. The data also belong to a second study, concerning T cells of mothers and their children.

Material: blood. All receptors derive from a girl aged 2-10 years in good health. The CDR3 runs from the conserved cysteine through the conserved F or W. Fields, in order: V gene, J gene, clone size, D gene, CDR3 DNA, CDR3 protein. D genes are given only for firm matches. Rows may omit the clone size; those that give it use once, few, many or a size class.

TRBV28	TRBJ2-5	.	TRBD1	TGTGCCAGCAGCCCTCCTCGGGACAGGGTTTATGAGGAGCAGTACTTC	CASSPPRDRVYEEQYF
TRBV7-9	TRBJ2-1	.	TRBD2	TGTGCCAGCAGCTTAGATCAGCGGGGGGGCCCCCGGGCCTACAATGAGCAGTTCTTC	CASSLDQRGGPRAYNEQFF
TRBV28	TRBJ2-3	.	TRBD2	TGTGCCAGCAACTTACTAGCGGAGAAAGATACGCAGTATTTT	CASNLLAEKDTQYF
TRBV5-1	TRBJ2-1	few	TRBD2	TGCGCCAGCAGCTTGAGGGCCACTAGCGGGGGGCTGTCTAGCTCCTACAATGAGCAGTTCTTC	CASSLRATSGGLSSSYNEQFF
TRBV29-1	TRBJ2-1	.	.	TGCAGCGGCAAGGGAGGTTATGAGCAGTTCTTC	CSGKGGYEQFF
TRBV27	TRBJ1-5	few	TRBD1	TGTGCCAGCAGTTTAGACGGGACAGGATATAGCAATCGGCCCCAGCATTTT	CASSLDGTGYSNRPQHF
TRBV5-5	TRBJ1-5	few	.	TGTGCCAGCAGTATCCAGAATAGCAATCAGCCCCAGCATTTT	CASSIQNSNQPQHF
TRBV7-2	TRBJ2-2	.	TRBD1	TGTGCCAGCAGCCTTCGACAGGGGTACACCGGGGAGCTGTTTTTT	CASSLRQGYTGELFF
TRBV4-3	TRBJ1-4	.	.	TGCGCCAGCAGCCAGGGGACCGATGTCTCCAACGAAAAACTGTTTTTT	CASSQGTDVSNEKLFF
TRBV12-3/TRBV12-4	TRBJ2-5	.	.	TGTGCCAGCAGTCCAGCCCCGGAGACCCAGTACTTC	CASSPAPETQYF
TRBV12-5	TRBJ2-6	.	.	TGTGCTAGTGGTTTGGTTGGGGCCAACGTCCTGACTTTC	CASGLVGANVLTF
TRBV27	TRBJ2-1	few	TRBD2	TGTGCCAGCAAGATAGCGGGGGTTTCCTACAATGAGCAGTTCTTC	CASKIAGVSYNEQFF
TRBV19	TRBJ2-1	.	TRBD1	TGTGCCAGTAATTTACAGGGGAATTACAATGAGCAGTTCTTC	CASNLQGNYNEQFF
TRBV11-2	TRBJ2-3	.	TRBD2	TGTGCCAGCAGCGGAACGACTAGCGGGGGCCCAGGGGATACGCAGTATTTT	CASSGTTSGGPGDTQYF
TRBV2	TRBJ1-5	.	TRBD1	TGTGCCAGCAGGGGACAGACTAATCAGCCCCAGCATTTT	CASRGQTNQPQHF
TRBV3-1	TRBJ2-7	.	TRBD2	TGTGCCAGCAGCCCTGGACTAGCCAGGGTAGGGGAGCAGTACTTC	CASSPGLARVGEQYF
TRBV12-3/TRBV12-4	TRBJ1-4	.	.	TGTGCCAGCGGGATTGCGGGGGTTAATGAAAAACTGTTTTTT	CASGIAGVNEKLFF
TRBV7-2	TRBJ2-2	.	.	TGTGCCAACAGCTTAAAAGGAGGGGACACCGGGGAGCTGTTTTTT	CANSLKGGDTGELFF
TRBV12-3/TRBV12-4	TRBJ1-5	.	.	TGTGCCAGCAGTTTTCCTGCACAGCCCCAGCATTTT	CASSFPAQPQHF
TRBV7-2	TRBJ2-7	.	TRBD2	TGTGCCAGCAGCTTAAAACTAGCGGGAGCCGCATTCCTGTACGAGCAGTACTTC	CASSLKLAGAAFLYEQYF
TRBV11-2	TRBJ2-1	few	.	TGTGCCAGCAGCTTGACGGGAGCCCTGAGCTCCTACAATGAGCAGTTCTTC	CASSLTGALSSYNEQFF
TRBV4-1	TRBJ2-7	.	.	TGCGCCAGCAGCCAAGTAGGAGTGCCGGAATACGAGCAGTACTTC	CASSQVGVPEYEQYF
TRBV4-2	TRBJ2-4	few	.	TGTGCCAGCAGCCAAGATGGGCAGCTAGCCAAAAACATTCAGTACTTC	CASSQDGQLAKNIQYF
TRBV4-3	TRBJ2-7	.	.	TGCGCCAGCAGCCAAGATGGAGGCGGGGCGTACTACGAGCAGTACTTC	CASSQDGGGAYYEQYF
TRBV28	TRBJ1-1	few	.	TGTGCCAGCAGTACCCCCAGGGAATCATGGACTGAAGCTTTCTTT	CASSTPRESWTEAFF
TRBV11-2	TRBJ2-6	few	TRBD1	TGTGCCAGCAGCTTAGTGGCCAGGGGGAACTCTGGGGCCAACGTCCTGACTTTC	CASSLVARGNSGANVLTF
TRBV11-2	TRBJ2-7	.	.	TGTGCCAGCAGCCCCAGGACTTTCTACGAGCAGTACTTC	CASSPRTFYEQYF
TRBV3-1	TRBJ1-6	.	.	TGTGCCAGCAGCCAAGGGTACCTCGGAGGAACAGAGGATAATTCACCCCTCCACTTT	CASSQGYLGGTEDNSPLHF
TRBV4-3	TRBJ2-1	few	TRBD2	TGCGCCAGCAGCCAAGATAGGGCTAGCGGGTACAATGAGCAGTTCTTC	CASSQDRASGYNEQFF
TRBV18	TRBJ1-2	.	.	TGTGCCAGCTTGGAGTCAACCAACCGGTGGGTCACCTTC	CASLESTNRWVTF
TRBV28	TRBJ2-5	few	.	TGTGCCAGCAGCCGGGGGGCCGGAGACCAAGAGACCCAGTACTTC	CASSRGAGDQETQYF
TRBV6-6	TRBJ2-6	.	.	TGTGCCAGCCACGGTCCCCCTGGGGCCAACGTCCTGACTTTC	CASHGPPGANVLTF
TRBV6-6	TRBJ1-2	few	.	TGTGCCACCTCACAAGGGGGCTACACCTTC	CATSQGGYTF
TRBV29-1	TRBJ2-1	.	.	TGCAGCGTTGAAGACAGGGGGGACTACAATGAGCAGTTCTTC	CSVEDRGDYNEQFF
TRBV20-1	TRBJ1-1	.	TRBD1	TGCAGTGCTCTCACTTTTGGACAGGAGGAACATGAAGCTTTCTTT	CSALTFGQEEHEAFF
TRBV7-2	TRBJ1-2	.	TRBD1	TGTGCCAGCAGCCCGCAGGACAGGGGGCTAGGCTACACCTTC	CASSPQDRGLGYTF
TRBV9	TRBJ2-5	few	TRBD2	TGTGCCAGCAGCGTCGAGGGAGGACTAGCAAGGGAGACCCAGTACTTC	CASSVEGGLARETQYF
TRBV7-8	TRBJ2-1	few	TRBD2	TGTGCCAGCAGAACTAGCGGGAGTCCCGGGAATGAGCAGTTCTTC	CASRTSGSPGNEQFF
TRBV7-9	TRBJ1-2	.	.	TGTGCCAGCAGCTTCGACAGCCCCCGGGTTCCCTATGGCTACACCTTC	CASSFDSPRVPYGYTF
TRBV7-9	TRBJ2-5	.	.	TGTGCCAGCAATCCGATGGCAGAAAACCAGTACCAAGAGACCCAGTACTTC	CASNPMAENQYQETQYF
TRBV4-1	TRBJ2-1	few	TRBD1	TGCGCCAGCAGCCAAGATAGGGACAGCTCCTACAATGAGCAGTTCTTC	CASSQDRDSSYNEQFF
TRBV3-1	TRBJ1-1	.	TRBD1	TGTGCCAGCAGCCAAAAGACAGGGGGTATCGCTGAAGCTTTCTTT	CASSQKTGGIAEAFF
TRBV5-1	TRBJ2-3	.	.	TGCGCCAGCAGCTTAGCCCCGTCTCGAGAAAGGGATACGCAGTATTTT	CASSLAPSRERDTQYF
TRBV20-1	TRBJ2-7	.	TRBD2	TGCAGTGCTAGAAGCTACGAGCTAGCGGGAGACTCCTACGAGCAGTACTTC	CSARSYELAGDSYEQYF
TRBV28	TRBJ2-1	.	TRBD2	TGTGCCAGCAGTCTTATGGGACTAGCGGGAAACAATGAGCAGTTCTTC	CASSLMGLAGNNEQFF
TRBV6-1	TRBJ1-4	few	.	TGTGCCAGCAGTGACCGAAACGTTAATGAAAAACTGTTTTTT	CASSDRNVNEKLFF
TRBV6-6	TRBJ2-1	few	TRBD2	TGTGCCAGCAGTACGGGGGGGAGTTGGCGCAATGAGCAGTTCTTC	CASSTGGSWRNEQFF
TRBV7-7	TRBJ2-1	.	.	TGTGCTAGCAGCTTAGACGATACCTACAATGAGCAGTTCTTC	CASSLDDTYNEQFF